The 18 T cell receptor beta chains presented below share a single source sample, sequenced in a study of PD-L1 blockade in urothelial cancer. Repertoires were generated with immunoSEQ multiplex PCR, while TCRdb's copy carries only in-frame clones and drops some. The table has 66,000 or so clones, 88% seen once; the top ten hold 11%. Time point described: peripheral blood 6 weeks after treatment start. This specimen was PBMCs, taken around atezolizumab (anti-PD-L1) treatment. The origin of the receptors is a man between 60 and 75 years old with urothelial cancer.

On this clone: Other nucleotide sequences from this sample produce the same CDR3. The J gene is TRBJ2-7, the V gene TRBV30, with D possibly TRBD2 on 6 matching bases. Germline CDR1 and CDR2: GTSNPN and SVGIG (reference sequence). Between the trimmed V and J ends, which lost 4 bases and 0 bases, there was a span of 7 bases. The CDR3 spans 12 residues. CDR3 sequence: CAWTGGSYEQYF. In nucleotides, the CDR3 is TGTGCCTGGACCGGGGGCTCCTACGAGCAGTACTTC.

The J gene is TRBJ2-4, the V gene TRBV13; 7 bases line up with TRBD2. CDR1 is PRHDT, CDR2 FYEKMQ, per germline (reference sequence). Trimming removed 5 bases from V and 9 bases from J; junction bases left unmatched: 10. There are 14 residues in the CDR3. The CDR3 region is CASSPEGGGVIQYF. The CDR3 DNA sequence: TGTGCCAGCAGCCCAGAGGGCGGGGGAGTCATTCAGTACTTC.

V is TRBV15 and J is TRBJ2-7, with no clear D. V lost 0 bases, J lost 1 base, and 10 bases lay in between. Per the germline V gene, CDR1 is LNHNV and CDR2 is YYDKDF (reference sequence). The CDR3 covers 15 residues. The CDR3 DNA reads as TGTGCCACCAGCAGAGATTTCCTCGGGTCCTACGAGCAGTACTTC. This encodes CATSRDFLGSYEQYF.

CDR3 loop: CAGGSLARELFF. The CDR3 region has the DNA TGTGCCGGGGGGTCGTTGGCCCGGGAGCTGTTTTTT. This chain uses TRBV30 with TRBJ2-2, with D possibly matching TRBD2 (6 bases). V lost 8 bases to trimming and J lost 9 bases, with 16 bases between them. The CDR3 is 12 residues long. Germline V lookup: CDR1 GTSNPN, CDR2 SVGIG (reference sequence).

This rearrangement joins TRBV7-2 to TRBJ2-7; 8 nucleotides line up with TRBD1. The junction had 15 bases not matched to a gene; V was cut back by 5 bases and J by 6 bases. This CDR3 is 16 amino acids long. CDR1 SGHTA and CDR2 FQGNSA come from the germline V gene. The DNA for the CDR3 is TGTGCCAGCAGCCTTCAGGGGGCAGGGGGACATTCCGAGCAGTACTTC. The encoded protein is CASSLQGAGGHSEQYF.

This sequence joins TRBV7-2 and TRBJ1-2; the D is unclear. The V gene lost 3 bases and the J gene lost 4 bases, with 6 bases spanning the gap. CDR1 SGHTA and CDR2 FQGNSA come from the germline V gene. The CDR3 sequence is 12 residues long. CDR3 region: CASSFPGYGYTF. As DNA, the CDR3 is TGTGCCAGCAGCTTTCCGGGCTATGGCTACACCTTC.

This clone was detected once. The chain employs TRBV11-1 and TRBJ2-5; D perhaps matches TRBD1 (5 bases). Trimming took off 0 bases at V and 1 base at J, with 12 bases between the two ends. The CDR3 is 16 amino acids. In germline, CDR1 is SGHAT, CDR2 FQDESV (reference sequence). The CDR3 DNA reads TGTGCCAGCAGCTTAGCGCTAGGACAAATCCAAGAGACCCAGTACTTC. The encoded protein is CASSLALGQIQETQYF. The variable domain in full, with the rest retrieved from reference TRBV11-1 and TRBJ2-5, is EAEVAQSPRYKITEKSQAVAFWCDPISGHATLYWYRQILGQGPELLVQFQDESVVDDSQLPKDRFSAERLKGVDSTLKIQPAELGDSAMYLCASSLALGQIQETQYFGPGTRLLVL.

The V call is TRBV11-2, the J call TRBJ2-7, with 8 bases fitting TRBD1. Germline CDR1 reads SGHAT; CDR2 reads FQNNGV. V shed 5 bases and J 6 bases; nucleotides not matched to a gene: 9. This CDR3 has 14 residues. The CDR3, as DNA: TGTGCCAGCAGCAAACGCGGACAGGGTGGCGAGCAGTACTTC. It specifies CASSKRGQGGEQYF.

The chain couples TRBV19 to TRBJ2-1; D uncertain. Trimming cost V 4 bases and J 7 bases, with 8 bases left between them. Per germline, CDR1 LNHDA and CDR2 SQIVND (reference sequence). This CDR3 has 12 amino acids. CDR3 sequence: CASSTLTNEQFF. The CDR3 bases are TGTGCCAGTAGTACCCTTACTAATGAGCAGTTCTTC.

The V gene is TRBV18, the J gene TRBJ2-3, with TRBD2 matching over 9 bases. V was pared by 3 bases and J by 3 bases, with 4 bases of the junction left unmatched. CDR1 is KGHSH and CDR2 is LQKENI in the germline V gene. The CDR3 has 15 amino acids. This CDR3 is CASSPAGGPTDTQYF. DNA for the CDR3: TGTGCCAGCTCACCGGCGGGAGGGCCAACAGATACGCAGTATTTT.

The rearrangement uses TRBV10-3 and TRBJ1-4; D ambiguous. Germline values: CDR1 ENHRY, CDR2 SYGVKD. Trimming pared 8 bases from V and 2 bases from J, leaving 9 bases between. The CDR3 sequence is 13 residues long. CDR3 region: CAISTRTNEKLFF. As DNA, the CDR3 is TGTGCCATCTCGACAAGGACTAATGAAAAACTGTTTTTT.

The chain recombines TRBV28 with TRBJ2-7, with TRBD2 identical over 8 bases. The CDR3 is made up of 15 amino acids. The germline gives CDR1 MDHEN, CDR2 SYDVKM. Trimming removed 5 bases from V and 4 bases from J; junction bases left unmatched: 10. In DNA, the CDR3 is TGTGCCAGCAGTCCCGGGGGTAGCGGGGCTTACGAGCAGTACTTC. Its protein is CASSPGGSGAYEQYF.

V gene TRBV12-5 combines with J gene TRBJ2-2; tentatively, D is TRBD2 (6 bases). The V and J ends lost 2 bases and 4 bases respectively, with 11 bases between them. In germline, CDR1 is LGHNT, CDR2 FRNRAP. This CDR3 contains 15 residues. Here the CDR3 DNA reads TGTGCTAGTGGTTTGAGGCGGGGTGGCACCGGGGAGCTGTTTTTT. Its protein product is CASGLRRGGTGELFF.

This chain joins TRBV28 and TRBJ2-2; D is ambiguous. The germline V gene has CDR1 MDHEN and CDR2 SYDVKM. V shed 6 bases and J shed 7 bases, with 12 bases lying between them. The CDR3 length is 13 residues. The CDR3 nucleotides are TGTGCCAGCAGGAGGTGGATTAGCGGGGAGCTGTTTTTT. This gives the protein CASRRWISGELFF.

The CDR3 reads CASSSLPGQINYGYTF. The CDR3 DNA sequence: TGTGCCAGCAGTTCTTTACCGGGACAGATTAACTATGGCTACACCTTC. The gene calls are TRBV6-5 and TRBJ1-2; 7 nucleotides line up with TRBD1. CDR1 and CDR2 (germline): MNHEY, SVGAGI. The CDR3 runs to 16 residues. J was trimmed by 1 base and V by 4 bases; bases with no gene match: 9.

The gene calls are TRBV28 and TRBJ2-2; TRBD1 matches at 7 bases. Germline CDR1 MDHEN, CDR2 SYDVKM. V lost 4 bases and J lost 2; bases outside the gene matches: 7. This CDR3 comprises 16 residues. CDR3: CASSSAGTENTGELFF. CDR3 DNA sequence: TGTGCCAGCAGTTCGGCCGGGACAGAAAACACCGGGGAGCTGTTTTTT.

The rearrangement links TRBV5-1 to TRBJ1-4; the D gene is possibly TRBD1 (6 bases). The CDR3 runs to 14 residues. Germline CDR1 reads SGHRS; CDR2 reads YFSETQ. V was cut by 1 base and J by 8 bases, with 12 bases left in between. The CDR3 reads CASSLLQGSEKLFF. CDR3 DNA sequence: TGCGCCAGCAGCTTGTTACAGGGTTCCGAAAAACTGTTTTTT. The complete variable domain, with remaining parts taken from reference TRBV5-1 and TRBJ1-4, reads KAGVTQTPRYLIKTRGQQVTLSCSPISGHRSVSWYQQTPGQGLQFLFEYFSETQRNKGNFPGRFSGRQFSNSRSEMNVSTLELGDSALYLCASSLLQGSEKLFFGSGTQLSVL.

V and J are TRBV9 and TRBJ2-3; 9 nucleotides line up with TRBD2. Looked up from germline, CDR1 is SGDLS and CDR2 is YYNGEE. The V gene end was trimmed by 6 bases and the J gene end by 3 bases; junction bases not matched to a gene: 14. The CDR3 extends over 17 amino acids. The CDR3 sequence: CASTPGGGAMFTDTQYF. The CDR3, as DNA: TGTGCCAGCACCCCCGGCGGGGGGGCAATGTTTACAGATACGCAGTATTTT.